This T cell receptor (beta chain) was recorded in a study of cytomegalovirus exposure and HLA in healthy donors. Study-wide results and limits: The authors considered a cluster of highly shared sequence variants likely to be a sequencing artifact. TRBV6-2, TRBV6-3 and some other V segments were unresolvable in 87-base-pair reads. Later work found that TCR association rates differed between HLA loci; DRB1 had the most and HLA-C the fewest. Accurate prediction of most subjects' HLA-A and HLA-B alleles from TCR beta sequences was reported.

Trimming shortened V by 5 bases and J by 8 bases, and 12 bases separated the two germline ends. The CDR3 has 12 residues. From germline, CDR1 is MDHEN and CDR2 SYDVKM. The PCR was carried out with 60 Vbeta primers and 13 Jbeta primers. This table comes from immunoSEQ multiplex PCR, and its TCRdb copy is limited to in-frame clones, with some not included. The profile shows over 150,000 clones, approximately 82% of them singletons. Turning to this clone: The antigen is not known.

The clonotype was recovered from a male donor in good health and CMV-seronegative. This sequence joins TRBV28 and TRBJ1-2; tentative D call: TRBD1 (5 bases). Sequences were obtained from PBMCs. DNA for the CDR3: TGTGCCAGCAGTCCTCAGGGTGTAGGCTACACCTTC. This encodes CASSPQGVGYTF.